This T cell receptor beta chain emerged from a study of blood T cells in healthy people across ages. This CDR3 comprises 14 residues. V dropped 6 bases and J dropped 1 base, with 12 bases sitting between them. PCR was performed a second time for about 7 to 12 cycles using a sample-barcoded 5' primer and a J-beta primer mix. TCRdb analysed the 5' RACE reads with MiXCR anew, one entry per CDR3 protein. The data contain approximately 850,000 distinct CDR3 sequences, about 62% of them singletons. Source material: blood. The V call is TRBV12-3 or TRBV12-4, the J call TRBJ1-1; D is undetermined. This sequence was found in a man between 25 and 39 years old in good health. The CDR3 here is CASRQPQANTEAFF. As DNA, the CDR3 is TGTGCCAGCAGGCAACCTCAGGCGAACACTGAAGCTTTCTTT.